The clone carrying this TCR beta chain was recorded once. Its specificity is not known. V gave up 2 bases and J gave up 7 bases, with 12 bases separating them. CDR3 length: 15 residues. Germline CDR1 is SGHTA and CDR2 is FQGTGA. The data belong to a study of T cell responses to AZD1222 COVID-19 vaccine. Study summary: Pooled together were second doses at about 4 or about 12 weeks. Overall study results and limits: Just a handful of AZD1222 recipients were seropositive at baseline. Spike-specific TCR breadth and depth both grew after two AZD1222 doses. Possibly, clonal diversity was underestimated; donors were largely white British and included more females.

Repertoires were generated with immunoSEQ multiplex PCR, while TCRdb's copy carries only in-frame clones and drops some. The data hold about 92,000 clones, with more than 75% observed a single time. Sequencing used peripheral blood, obtained on day 0 of AZD1222 vaccination. The chain combines TRBV7-3 with TRBJ1-6; weak D call: TRBD1 (6 bases). The receptor was derived from an adult in good health. CDR3 region: CASSLDRSENSPLHF. The CDR3 DNA follows: TGTGCCAGCAGCTTAGACAGGTCAGAGAATTCACCCCTCCACTTT.